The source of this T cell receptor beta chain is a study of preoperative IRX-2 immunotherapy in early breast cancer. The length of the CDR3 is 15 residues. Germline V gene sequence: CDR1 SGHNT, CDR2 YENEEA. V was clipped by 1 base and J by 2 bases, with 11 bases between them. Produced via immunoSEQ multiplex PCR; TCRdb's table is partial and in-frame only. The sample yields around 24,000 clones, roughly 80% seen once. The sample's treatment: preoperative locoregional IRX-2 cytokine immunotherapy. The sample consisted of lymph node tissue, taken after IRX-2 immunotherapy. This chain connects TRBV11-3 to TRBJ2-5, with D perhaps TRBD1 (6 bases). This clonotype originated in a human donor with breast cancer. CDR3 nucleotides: TGTGCCAGCAGCTTAGTAACAGGGAGTCAAGAGACCCAGTACTTC. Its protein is CASSLVTGSQETQYF.